The next 9 T cell receptor beta chains were all read from a single sample in a study of T cell responses to AZD1222 COVID-19 vaccine. Data came from immunoSEQ multiplex PCR; TCRdb stores just in-frame clones and leaves some out. The data hold 110,000 or so clones, with approximately 86% observed a single time. This specimen consisted of peripheral blood, obtained 28 days after the second AZD1222 dose. Receptors originate from an adult who received the AZD1222 COVID-19 vaccine.

The chain recombines TRBV4-1 with TRBJ2-7; tentatively, D is TRBD1 (6 bases). Germline assignment: CDR1 MGHRA and CDR2 YSYEKL. V shed 3 bases and J shed 0 bases, with 12 bases lying between them. The CDR3 totals 15 residues. The CDR3 DNA sequence: TGCGCCAGCAGCCACGGACAGTTGAGCTCCTACGAGCAGTACTTC. Amino acids: CASSHGQLSSYEQYF.

The chain employs TRBV11-2 and TRBJ2-1; 7 positions agree with TRBD2. Trimming at V came to 3 bases and at J to 0 bases, leaving 2 bases not matched to a gene. This CDR3 spans 15 amino acids. CDR1 and CDR2 (germline): SGHAT, FQNNGV. The CDR3 sequence is CASSFGGSSYNEQFF. The CDR3 bases are TGTGCCAGCAGCTTCGGCGGGAGCTCCTACAATGAGCAGTTCTTC.

The J gene is TRBJ1-2, the V gene TRBV5-6, with D hard to call. The germline V gene encodes CDR1 SGHDT and CDR2 YYEEEE. This CDR3 is built from 14 residues. The ends were cut back, 5 bases at V and 3 bases at J, with 14 bases in the middle. The CDR3 here is CASRHRESYYGYTF. The CDR3 coding sequence is TGTGCCAGCAGACACCGGGAGAGCTACTATGGCTACACCTTC.

The chain is built from TRBV5-1 and TRBJ2-7, with TRBD1 matching 10 bases. Trimming cost V 2 bases and J 1 base; bases outside gene matches: 3. This CDR3 has 15 residues. Germline CDR1 and CDR2: SGHRS and YFSETQ. The CDR3 reads CASSLPGQGSYEQYF. In DNA form, the CDR3 reads TGCGCCAGCAGCTTACCGGGACAGGGGTCCTACGAGCAGTACTTC.

This chain's CDR3 is CASSGQRELFF. For the CDR3, the DNA is TGCGCCAGCAGCGGACAGAGGGAGCTGTTTTTT. This chain uses TRBV4-1 with TRBJ2-2; maybe TRBD1 (6 bases). Per the germline V gene, CDR1 is MGHRA and CDR2 is YSYEKL. V was trimmed by 5 bases and J by 9 bases, leaving 7 bases between them. The CDR3 runs 11 residues.

The chain combines TRBV21-1 with TRBJ2-1; TRBD2 is the table's D call and was not checked against the DNA. TRBV21-1 is deemed a pseudogene. This CDR3 spans 11 amino acids. CDR3 region: CASPPGNEQFF. The CDR3 DNA reads as TGTGCCAGCCCTCCGGGAAATGAGCAGTTCTTC.

J is TRBJ1-1 and V is TRBV2; 7 bases align to TRBD1. Trimming removed 6 bases from V and 0 bases from J; junction bases left unmatched: 4. CDR3 length equals 14 residues. Germline lookup yields CDR1 SNHLY and CDR2 FYNNEI. CDR3 in amino acids: CASSRTGVNTEAFF. CDR3 in DNA: TGTGCCAGCAGCCGGACAGGTGTGAACACTGAAGCTTTCTTT.

The rearrangement uses TRBV6-1 and TRBJ1-4, with D uncertain. Germline CDR1 reads MNHNS; CDR2 reads SASEGT. The CDR3 extends over 15 amino acids. The V and J ends lost 0 bases and 4 bases respectively, with 9 bases between them. The CDR3 sequence: CASSEALGSNEKLFF. The DNA of the CDR3 is TGTGCCAGCAGTGAAGCGCTGGGGAGTAATGAAAAACTGTTTTTT.

This CDR3 is CASSESRQAPLAGELFF. As DNA, the CDR3 is TGCGCCAGCAGTGAGTCCCGGCAGGCGCCTCTGGCCGGGGAGCTGTTTTTT. The chain recombines TRBV10-2 with TRBJ2-2, with D uncertain. The CDR3 length is 17 residues. Germline CDR1 is WSHSY and CDR2 is SAAADI. V was clipped by 0 bases and J by 6 bases, with 17 bases between them.